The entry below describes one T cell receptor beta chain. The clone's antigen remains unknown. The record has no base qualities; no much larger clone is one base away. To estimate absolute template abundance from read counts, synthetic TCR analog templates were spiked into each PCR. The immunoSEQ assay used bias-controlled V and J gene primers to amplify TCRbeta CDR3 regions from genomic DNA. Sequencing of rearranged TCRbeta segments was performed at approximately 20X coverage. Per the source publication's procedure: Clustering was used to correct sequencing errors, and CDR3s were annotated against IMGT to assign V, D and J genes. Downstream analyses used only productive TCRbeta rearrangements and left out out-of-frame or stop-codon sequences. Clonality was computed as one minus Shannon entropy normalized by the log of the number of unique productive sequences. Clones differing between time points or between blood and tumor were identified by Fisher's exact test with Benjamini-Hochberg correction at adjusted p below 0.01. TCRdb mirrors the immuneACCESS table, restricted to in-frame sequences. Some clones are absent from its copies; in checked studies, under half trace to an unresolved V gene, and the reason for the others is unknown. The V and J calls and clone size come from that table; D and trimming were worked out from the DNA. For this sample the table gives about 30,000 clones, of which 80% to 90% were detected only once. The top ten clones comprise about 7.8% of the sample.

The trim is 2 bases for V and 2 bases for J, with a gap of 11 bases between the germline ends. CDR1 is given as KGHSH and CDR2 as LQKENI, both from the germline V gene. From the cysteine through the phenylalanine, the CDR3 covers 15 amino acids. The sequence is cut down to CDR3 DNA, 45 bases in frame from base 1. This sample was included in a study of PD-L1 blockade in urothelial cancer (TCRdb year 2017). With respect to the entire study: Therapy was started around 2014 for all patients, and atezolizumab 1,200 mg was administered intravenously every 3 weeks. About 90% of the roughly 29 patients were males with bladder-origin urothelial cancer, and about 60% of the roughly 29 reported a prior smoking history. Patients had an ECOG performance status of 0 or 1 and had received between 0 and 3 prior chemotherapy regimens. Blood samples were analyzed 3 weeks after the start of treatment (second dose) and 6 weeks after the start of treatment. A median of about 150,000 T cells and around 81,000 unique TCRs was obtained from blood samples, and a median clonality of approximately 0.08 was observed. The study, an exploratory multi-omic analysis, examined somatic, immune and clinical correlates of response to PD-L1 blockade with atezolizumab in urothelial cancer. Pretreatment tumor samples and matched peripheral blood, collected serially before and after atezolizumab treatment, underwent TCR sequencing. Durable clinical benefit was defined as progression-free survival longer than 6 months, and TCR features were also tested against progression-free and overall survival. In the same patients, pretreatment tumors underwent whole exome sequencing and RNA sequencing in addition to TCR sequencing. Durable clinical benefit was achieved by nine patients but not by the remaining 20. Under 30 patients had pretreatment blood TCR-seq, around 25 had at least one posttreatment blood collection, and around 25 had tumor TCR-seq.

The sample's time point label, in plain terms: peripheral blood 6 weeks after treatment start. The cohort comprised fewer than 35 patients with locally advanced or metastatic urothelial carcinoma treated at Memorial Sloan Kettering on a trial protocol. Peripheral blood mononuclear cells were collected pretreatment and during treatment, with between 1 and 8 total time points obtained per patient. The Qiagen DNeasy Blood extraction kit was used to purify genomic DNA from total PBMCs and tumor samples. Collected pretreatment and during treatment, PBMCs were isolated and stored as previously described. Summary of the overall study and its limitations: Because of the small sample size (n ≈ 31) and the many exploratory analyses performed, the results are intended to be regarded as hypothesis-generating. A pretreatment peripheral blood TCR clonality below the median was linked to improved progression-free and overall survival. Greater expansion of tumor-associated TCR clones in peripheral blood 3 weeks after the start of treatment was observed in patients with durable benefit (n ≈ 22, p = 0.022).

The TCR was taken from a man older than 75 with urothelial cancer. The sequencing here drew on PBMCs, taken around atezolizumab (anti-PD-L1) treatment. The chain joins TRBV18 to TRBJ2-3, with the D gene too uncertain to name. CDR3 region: CASSPAYPVTDTQYF. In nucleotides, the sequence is TGTGCCAGCTCACCAGCCTACCCCGTCACAGATACGCAGTATTTT.